This T cell receptor beta chain appears in the sequencing data of a study of OX40 agonist ivuxolimab in advanced cancers. Points on this clone: This sample also contains other DNA sequences that code for the same CDR3.

Trimming removed 1 base from V and 4 bases from J, with 7 bases in between. CDR3 length: 13 amino acids. From germline, CDR1 is SEHNR and CDR2 FQNEAQ (reference sequence). Clones were read by immunoSEQ multiplex PCR, and TCRdb kept only the in-frame ones, dropping some. The table records under 85,000 clones, more than 70% of them present only once. This chain joins TRBV7-9 and TRBJ1-1, with a possible D match to TRBD1 (5 bases). Sample: CD4+ or CD8+ T cells sorted from blood, taken in a trial of the OX40 agonist ivuxolimab. The clonotype originates from an adult with an advanced solid tumor such as melanoma, head and neck, liver or kidney cancer. Here the CDR3 DNA reads TGTGCCAGCAGCTTAGGACAGTCCACTGAAGCTTTCTTT. Residues: CASSLGQSTEAFF. The whole variable domain, remainder taken from reference TRBV7-9 and TRBJ1-1, is DTGVSQNPRHKITKRGQNVTFRCDPISEHNRLYWYRQTLGQGPEFLTYFQNEAQLEKSRLLSDRFSAERPKGSFSTLEIQRTEQGDSAMYLCASSLGQSTEAFFGQGTRLTVV.